Reported below is one TCR beta chain. The assay was immunoSEQ multiplex PCR, and TCRdb's table has in-frame clones only and misses some. Of about 120,000 clones listed, 80% to 90% are singletons. This entry is derived from a study of blood T cell repertoires in COVID-19. Study-level background: Spain, Italy and the United States supplied samples that represented acute and convalescent COVID-19.

This TCR derives from a man in his forties with acute or convalescent COVID-19. What was sequenced was peripheral blood.

The CDR3 DNA sequence: TGTGCCAGCAGCCACGCGGATGGAAGCTCCTACAATGAGCAGTTCTTC. Its protein product is CASSHADGSSYNEQFF. The rearrangement joins TRBV3-1 (or the pseudogene TRBV3-2) to TRBJ2-1; D remains unclear. The germline V gene has CDR1 LGHDT and CDR2 YNNKEL (reference sequence). Trimming removed 3 bases at V and 0 bases at J, with 12 bases between. CDR3 length: 16 amino acids.